This TCR beta chain was documented in a study of regulatory T cells in long-lasting Graves disease. To make TCR beta libraries, researchers used iRepertoire HTBI primers and Arm-PCR of CDR3 regions. TCRdb independently ran MiXCR on the multiplex PCR reads; one entry per CDR3 protein. The sample has a few hundred thousand distinct CDR3 sequences, around 23% seen once. Study results and limitations: Exclusively peripheral blood, rather than thyroid tissue, was studied. Persistent-disease Graves' patients showed less TCR diversity than new cases.

The time point denotes: persistent/refractory GD, antithyroid drugs over 5 years with positive TRAb. From PBMCs, RNA was extracted and then used to make the TCR library. CDR3 length: 18 residues. Germline CDR1 and CDR2: SGHDN and FVKESK. Trimming stripped 0 bases from V and 3 bases from J, with 21 bases between. This clonotype was seen only a few times. Its antigen is unknown. This receptor was taken from a woman in her 40s with Graves disease. This rearrangement joins TRBV14 to TRBJ2-7, with D possibly matching TRBD1 (8 bases). Sequences were derived from peripheral blood mononuclear cells (PBMCs), sampled when the disease was refractory, from a patient treated with antithyroid drugs. The CDR3 coding sequence is TGTGCCAGCAGCCAAGATCCACGGAAACAGGGGGGGCACTACGAGCAGTACTTC. This sequence encodes CASSQDPRKQGGHYEQYF.